The 17 T cell receptor beta chains presented below share a single source sample, sequenced in a study of CD8 T cells in ankylosing spondylitis. Each CDR3 protein gets one entry after TCRdb re-called the 5' RACE reads with MiXCR. The sample comprises 150,000 to 200,000 distinct CDR3 sequences, 8.5% to 10% of which are singletons, and about 14% rests with the top ten. Sequenced material: blood, either unsorted or a sorted T cell fraction (not recorded which). The receptors were gathered from a female donor with ankylosing spondylitis or in good health (not recorded which).

This clonotype was counted at least ten times. CDR3 in DNA: TGCAGCGTTGAACCCCTGGCAGGGGCCAGAGATGGCTACACCTTC. Encoded protein: CSVEPLAGARDGYTF. The chain is built from TRBV29-1 and TRBJ1-2, with a weak D call TRBD1 (6 bases). V was trimmed by 2 bases and J by 6 bases, leaving 19 bases between them. The CDR3 totals 15 residues. Germline CDR1 reads SQVTM; CDR2 reads ANQGSEA.

This clonotype was counted many times. The gene calls are TRBV10-3 and TRBJ2-2; TRBD1 matches at 10 bases. Germline V lookup: CDR1 ENHRY, CDR2 SYGVKD. Trimming took 4 bases from V and 7 from J; bases not matched to a gene: 9. The CDR3 loop spans 16 amino acids. CDR3: CAISGDRGRRDGELFF. CDR3 DNA: TGTGCCATCAGTGGAGACAGGGGGCGAAGGGACGGGGAGCTGTTTTTT.

This clonotype was seen a handful of times. The chain uses TRBV30 and TRBJ2-3; TRBD2 aligns across 10 bases. With V trimmed by 5 bases and J by 4 bases, 6 bases remained unmatched. CDR3 length: 14 amino acids. Germline CDR1 and CDR2: GTSNPN and SVGIG (reference sequence). The CDR3 DNA is TGTGCCTGGTCGAGCGGGAGGGCCGCAGATACGCAGTATTTT. Its translation is CAWSSGRAADTQYF. Together with reference TRBV30 and TRBJ2-3, the CDR3 gives the full variable domain: SQTIHQWPATLVQPVGSPLSLECTVEGTSNPNLYWYRQAAGRGLQLLFYSVGIGQISSEVPQNLSASRPQDRQFILSSKKLLLSDSGFYLCAWSSGRAADTQYFGPGTRLTVL.

This clonotype was counted a few times. No DNA is shown, since the ends of the CDR3 on it are uncertain; the CDR3 is the one TCRdb lists. The gene calls are TRBV30 and TRBJ2-1; TRBD2 was called by the table and not checked on the DNA. With termini counted, the CDR3 has 10 amino acids. The germline CDR1 and CDR2 sequences are GTSNPN and SVGIG (reference sequence). CDR3 amino acids: CAWGSGSMFF.

There are a few counts of this clonotype. The rearrangement links TRBV6-5 to TRBJ2-1; 7 nucleotides align to TRBD2. The CDR3 length is 14 residues. V lost 2 bases, J lost 7 bases, and 5 bases stayed unmatched. From germline, CDR1 is MNHEY and CDR2 SVGAGI. The DNA of the CDR3 is TGTGCCAGCAGTTACGGGGGGGAGTGGAATGAGCAGTTCTTC. It translates to CASSYGGEWNEQFF.

The CDR3 reads CSVEGEWGYGYTF. In DNA form, the CDR3 reads TGCAGCGTTGAAGGAGAGTGGGGGTATGGCTACACCTTC. This chain connects TRBV29-1 to TRBJ1-2; the D gene is possibly TRBD1 (5 bases). The length of the CDR3 is 13 residues. CDR1 is SQVTM, CDR2 ANQGSEA, per germline. Trimming took off 1 base at V and 5 bases at J, with 11 bases between the two ends.

This clonotype occurred a few times. The chain couples TRBV7-9 to TRBJ2-3; no firm D call. Between the trimmed V and J ends, which lost 5 bases and 4 bases, there was a span of 7 bases. CDR3 size: 12 residues. CDR1 and CDR2 (germline): SEHNR, FQNEAQ (reference sequence). The CDR3 reads CASSLTPDTQYF. The CDR3 region has the DNA TGTGCCAGCAGCCTGACTCCAGATACGCAGTATTTT.

V usage is TRBV28 and J usage is TRBJ2-1; no reliable D call. The CDR3 extends over 16 amino acids. Trimming removed 4 bases from V and 5 bases from J, with 18 bases in between. Looked up from germline, CDR1 is MDHEN and CDR2 is SYDVKM. As DNA, the CDR3 is TGTGCCAGCAGTTCCGGGTACGTGATTCGGAACAATGAGCAGTTCTTC. Amino acids: CASSSGYVIRNNEQFF.

A note on this clonotype: A junction end diverges from the germline sequence, so it may reflect a read error. This chain joins TRBV2 and TRBJ2-7, with D maybe TRBD2 (6 bases). The V gene's germline CDR1 is SNHLY and CDR2 FYNNEI. This CDR3 region has 14 residues. The CDR3 loop is CATSAGPASYEQYF. Written as DNA, the CDR3 is TGTGCCACCAGTGCGGGACCAGCCTCCTACGAGCAGTACTTC.

This clonotype was detected many times. V usage is TRBV12-3 or TRBV12-4 and J usage is TRBJ1-2, with 9 bases identical to TRBD1. The trim removed 4 bases at V and 5 bases at J, leaving 14 bases unmatched. CDR3 length: 17 residues. The CDR3 is CASSSSGTGRQGYGYTF. Here the CDR3 DNA reads TGTGCCAGCAGTTCCTCCGGGACAGGGAGGCAGGGGTATGGCTACACCTTC.

The J gene is TRBJ2-1, the V gene TRBV9; 9 nucleotides line up with TRBD2. V trimming: 4 bases; J trimming: 7 bases; junction bases outside the gene matches: 9. From germline, CDR1 is SGDLS and CDR2 YYNGEE. CDR3 length equals 15 residues. CDR3 sequence reads: CASSPRGLAGNEQFF. CDR3 sequence (DNA): TGTGCCAGCAGCCCCCGGGGGCTAGCGGGAAATGAGCAGTTCTTC.

The chain carries TRBV15 and TRBJ1-5, with TRBD1 as a possible D gene (5 bases). Per the germline V gene, CDR1 is LNHNV and CDR2 is YYDKDF (reference sequence). The CDR3 is 15 amino acids. The germline V and J ends were trimmed by 0 bases and 6 bases, with 12 bases remaining between them. CDR3 sequence: CATSRDRDPTQPQHF. The CDR3 DNA sequence: TGTGCCACCAGCAGAGATAGGGACCCAACTCAGCCCCAGCATTTT.

This clonotype has a handful of counts. The chain links TRBV20-1 to TRBJ1-5; D not resolved. The CDR3 is 13 residues long. CDR1 is DFQATT, CDR2 SNEGSKA, per germline (reference sequence). V dropped 3 bases and J dropped 11 bases, with 17 bases sitting between them. For the CDR3, the DNA is TGCAGTGCTAGTGGACTGTTAGCCCCAGCCCAGCATTTT. Its translation is CSASGLLAPAQHF.

This clonotype came up many times. This chain uses TRBV20-1 with TRBJ2-3; a possible D gene is TRBD1 (5 bases). Germline CDR1 and CDR2: DFQATT and SNEGSKA (reference sequence). CDR3 length equals 13 residues. CDR3 coding DNA: TGCGGGGCGGCGGAAGAAAACACAGATACGCAGTATTTT. Its protein is CGAAEENTDTQYF.

The chain has TRBV9 and TRBJ2-1, with 7 bases matching TRBD2. The CDR3 spans 16 residues. CDR1 is SGDLS and CDR2 is YYNGEE in the germline V gene. The V gene end was trimmed by 3 bases and the J gene end by 6 bases; junction bases not matched to a gene: 12. CDR3 nucleotide sequence: TGTGCCAGCAGCGGACTAGCTCAAATCCCTCCCAATGAGCAGTTCTTC. Amino acid sequence: CASSGLAQIPPNEQFF.

The chain carries TRBV3-1 and TRBJ1-2; TRBD1 aligns across 7 bases. The germline V gene has CDR1 LGHDT and CDR2 YNNKEL (reference sequence). The CDR3 consists of 19 residues. V gave up 0 bases and J gave up 3 bases; unmatched junction bases: 16. The CDR3 sequence: CASSQEALTGTPEDYGYTF. The CDR3, as DNA: TGTGCCAGCAGCCAAGAGGCGTTGACAGGGACTCCTGAGGACTATGGCTACACCTTC.

The sample holds a few counts of this clonotype. The rearrangement joins TRBV27 to TRBJ2-1; D gene ambiguous. CDR1 is MNHEY and CDR2 is SMNVEV in the germline V gene (reference sequence). V shed 5 bases and J shed 6 bases, with 8 bases lying between them. The CDR3 has 12 residues. This chain's CDR3 is CASSRNLNEQFF. The CDR3 DNA sequence: TGTGCCAGCAGTCGGAACCTCAATGAGCAGTTCTTC.